This is a list of T cell receptor beta chains from one sample in a study of T-cell memory formation after mild COVID-19. TCRdb fed the 5' RACE reads into MiXCR, producing one record per CDR3 protein. The data show around 200,000 distinct CDR3 sequences, with roughly 30% seen just once and approximately 10% held by the top ten. The sequencing input was PBMCs or a T cell subset sorted from them (not recorded which). The receptors come from an adult woman who had mild COVID-19 (a few samples of this study predate the infection). Cell type and time point are not known. CDR3s include the opening cysteine and the closing phenylalanine or tryptophan. A D gene is named only where the DNA matches it firmly. Not all rows give a size; the values are once, few, many and, for expanded clones, a class.

d_gene	abundance	v_gene	j_gene	CDR3aa	CDR3nt
-	few	TRBV18	TRBJ2-7	CASSPGPYEGEQYF	TGTGCCAGCTCACCAGGGCCGTATGAGGGCGAGCAGTACTTC
-	-	TRBV3-1	TRBJ2-3	CASSHSGGPSTDTQYF	TGTGCCAGCAGCCATTCCGGGGGACCTAGCACAGATACGCAGTATTTT
TRBD1	-	TRBV5-1	TRBJ1-2	CASSAIGGQGASDYGYTF	TGCGCCAGCAGCGCAATAGGGGGACAGGGGGCTTCGGACTATGGCTACACCTTC
-	few	TRBV5-1	TRBJ2-2	CASSLGPGDTGELFF	TGCGCCAGCAGCTTGGGTCCAGGGGACACCGGGGAGCTGTTTTTT
-	many	TRBV7-8	TRBJ1-5	CASSLDTGNQPQHF	TGTGCCAGCAGCTTAGACACAGGGAATCAGCCCCAGCATTTT
TRBD1	-	TRBV24-1	TRBJ1-1	CATSDRRDREAFF	TGTGCCACCAGTGACCGGCGGGACAGGGAAGCTTTCTTT
-	once	TRBV13	TRBJ2-1	CASSDQYNEQFF	TGTGCCAGCAGCGACCAGTACAATGAGCAGTTCTTC
-	few	TRBV6-2/TRBV6-3	TRBJ2-1	CASSYQRTRYNEQFF	TGTGCCAGCAGTTATCAAAGGACCCGCTACAATGAGCAGTTCTTC
TRBD1	few	TRBV7-2	TRBJ1-1	CASSPQQGAFTEAFF	TGTGCCAGCAGCCCCCAACAGGGGGCCTTTACTGAAGCTTTCTTT
-	-	TRBV4-2	TRBJ2-2	CASSQGRNQGTGELFF	TGTGCCAGCAGCCAAGGCAGGAATCAGGGCACCGGGGAGCTGTTTTTT
-	-	TRBV29-1	TRBJ2-3	CSVPKTGVQASTDTQYF	TGCAGCGTTCCCAAAACCGGGGTACAAGCTAGCACAGATACGCAGTATTTT
-	few	TRBV12-3/TRBV12-4	TRBJ2-5	CASSLSGLRETQYF	TGTGCCAGCAGTTTATCGGGACTCCGGGAGACCCAGTACTTC
-	few	TRBV3-1	TRBJ1-3	CASSQARIRGNTIYF	TGTGCCAGCAGCCAAGCTCGCATCAGGGGAAACACCATATATTTT
TRBD1	-	TRBV6-2/TRBV6-3	TRBJ1-1	CASSYGARTGRAEAFF	TGTGCCAGCAGTTACGGGGCGAGGACAGGCCGAGCTGAAGCTTTCTTT
TRBD2	few	TRBV7-2	TRBJ2-3	CASSLALASGNTQYF	TGTGCCAGCAGCTTAGCGCTGGCTAGCGGGAATACGCAGTATTTT
-	-	TRBV6-5	TRBJ2-7	CASSGHYDGYEQYF	TGTGCCAGCAGCGGACATTACGACGGTTACGAGCAGTACTTC
-	few	TRBV7-9	TRBJ2-5	CASSSPRELIGETQYF	TGTGCCAGCAGTTCTCCTAGGGAGTTGATAGGAGAGACCCAGTACTTC
-	-	TRBV6-5	TRBJ1-1	CASSHLTGGTEAFF	TGTGCCAGCAGCCATCTGACAGGTGGCACTGAAGCTTTCTTT
-	few	TRBV6-5	TRBJ1-5	CASSLSYSNQPQHF	TGTGCCAGCAGCCTCTCTTATAGCAATCAGCCCCAGCATTTT
-	-	TRBV11-2	TRBJ1-1	CASSPHMNTEAFF	TGTGCCAGCAGCCCCCACATGAACACTGAAGCTTTCTTT
-	-	TRBV4-2	TRBJ2-5	CASSQGGIQETQYF	TGTGCCAGCAGCCAAGGAGGGATCCAAGAGACCCAGTACTTC
-	-	TRBV5-1	TRBJ2-1	CASSRALDYNEQFF	TGCGCCAGCAGTAGAGCCTTGGACTACAATGAGCAGTTCTTC
TRBD1	-	TRBV7-9	TRBJ2-7	CASSPRQGASYEQYF	TGTGCCAGCAGCCCGCGACAGGGGGCCTCCTACGAGCAGTACTTC
TRBD2	once	TRBV4-3	TRBJ2-7	CASSQGLAGARNYEQYF	TGCGCCAGCAGCCAAGGACTAGCGGGAGCCCGTAACTACGAGCAGTACTTC
TRBD1	few	TRBV18	TRBJ2-5	CASSRNRGSVGETQYF	TGTGCCAGCTCACGAAACAGGGGGTCCGTGGGAGAGACCCAGTACTTC
-	-	TRBV20-1	TRBJ2-1	CSARPARGLGVLDEQFF	TGCAGTGCTAGACCGGCGAGGGGACTGGGGGTTCTGGATGAGCAGTTCTTC
-	-	TRBV2	TRBJ1-2	CASSLGQYGYTF	TGTGCCAGCAGTCTTGGACAGTATGGCTACACCTTC
TRBD2	-	TRBV11-2	TRBJ2-2	CASSSGTSGGMAGELFF	TGTGCCAGCAGCTCCGGGACTAGCGGGGGGATGGCCGGGGAGCTGTTTTTT
-	few	TRBV28	TRBJ2-3	CASSVPDTQYF	TGTGCCAGCTCGGTCCCAGATACGCAGTATTTT
-	few	TRBV10-3	TRBJ1-2	CAISTNGPGYGYTF	TGTGCCATCAGTACCAACGGACCAGGCTATGGCTACACCTTC
-	-	TRBV7-9	TRBJ1-2	CASRPSGLNYGYTF	TGTGCCAGCAGGCCCTCCGGTCTGAACTATGGCTACACCTTC
TRBD2	-	TRBV7-2	TRBJ2-7	CASSLEAGASYEQYF	TGTGCCAGCAGCTTAGAGGCGGGAGCATCCTACGAGCAGTACTTC
-	-	TRBV24-1	TRBJ2-7	CATSDFPRTELHEQYF	TGTGCCACCAGTGATTTTCCCCGGACAGAGCTACACGAGCAGTACTTC
-	-	TRBV25-1	TRBJ2-1	CASSEGSNFVSYNEQFF	TGTGCCAGCAGTGAGGGCAGCAATTTTGTCTCCTACAATGAGCAGTTCTTC
TRBD1	-	TRBV12-3/TRBV12-4	TRBJ1-2	CASRSTGTGRAGYTF	TGTGCCAGCAGGTCGACAGGGACGGGCCGGGCTGGCTACACCTTC
TRBD1	few	TRBV27	TRBJ2-7	CASSLSTDRGRDDEQYF	TGTGCCAGCAGTTTATCTACCGACAGGGGGCGCGACGACGAGCAGTACTTC
-	-	TRBV18	TRBJ2-5	CASSPQSGETQYF	TGTGCCAGCTCACCGCAGAGCGGGGAGACCCAGTACTTC
-	-	TRBV5-5	TRBJ1-2	CASSDRNYGYTF	TGTGCCAGCAGCGACAGAAACTATGGCTACACCTTC
-	-	TRBV12-3/TRBV12-4	TRBJ2-5	CASARTNGETQYF	TGTGCCAGCGCACGGACTAACGGAGAGACCCAGTACTTC
TRBD1	-	TRBV2	TRBJ1-1	CASRRSGTGQVNTEAFF	TGTGCCAGCAGGAGGTCCGGGACAGGGCAAGTGAACACTGAAGCTTTCTTT
TRBD1	-	TRBV28	TRBJ2-7	CASRGLGQTYEQYF	TGTGCCAGCAGGGGCCTGGGACAGACCTACGAGCAGTACTTC
TRBD2	-	TRBV20-1	TRBJ2-3	CSARGLLSTDTQYF	TGCAGTGCTAGGGGACTACTGAGCACAGATACGCAGTATTTT
-	many	TRBV7-8	TRBJ2-7	CASSLVDSSYEQYF	TGTGCCAGCAGCTTAGTGGACAGCTCCTACGAGCAGTACTTC
TRBD1	-	TRBV7-9	TRBJ2-3	CASTYYRGPTDTQYF	TGTGCCAGCACCTACTACAGGGGGCCCACAGATACGCAGTATTTT
-	-	TRBV24-1	TRBJ2-1	CATSDRDLVDEQFF	TGTGCCACCAGTGACCGGGACCTGGTAGATGAGCAGTTCTTC
-	few	TRBV7-2	TRBJ2-7	CASSLAVDHYEQYF	TGTGCCAGCAGCTTAGCGGTGGATCACTACGAGCAGTACTTC
TRBD2	few	TRBV5-1	TRBJ2-3	CASSLLTSGSTDTQYF	TGCGCCAGCAGCTTGCTCACTAGCGGGAGCACAGATACGCAGTATTTT
-	once	TRBV9	TRBJ2-5	CASSVPGLKETQYF	TGTGCCAGCAGCGTCCCAGGACTAAAAGAGACCCAGTACTTC
-	-	TRBV5-1	TRBJ2-5	CASSLNGRGGETQYF	TGCGCCAGCAGCTTAAACGGGAGAGGGGGAGAGACCCAGTACTTC